One T cell receptor (beta chain) is described in this entry. In the study's own analysis: Using reference gene primer amplification, nucleated cell counts were estimated. Clones were sequenced by immunoSEQ multiplex PCR, and TCRdb holds only the in-frame ones, with some missing. V and J calls and clone size are as listed in that table; D and trimming were resolved from the DNA. The table records about 210,000 clones, 80% to 90% of them present only once. The sample comes from a study of blood T cell repertoires in COVID-19. Study context: Acute-phase and convalescent COVID-19 samples originated in the United States, Italy and Spain. Nucleic acid was either cDNA or gDNA, and it came from T cells, B-cell-depleted T cells, or PBMCs.

The germline V gene has CDR1 SGHVS and CDR2 FQNEAQ. The CDR3 has 16 amino acids. The V and J ends lost 3 bases and 4 bases respectively, with 18 bases between them. The sequenced material came from peripheral blood. The rearrangement uses TRBV7-8 and TRBJ2-5; D might be TRBD1 (7 bases). This clonotype originated in a woman aged 50 to 60 with acute or convalescent COVID-19. The CDR3, as DNA: TGTGCCAGCAGCTTTGATACGACAGGGAGGTCAGAGACCCAGTACTTC. Protein sequence: CASSFDTTGRSETQYF.